These 19 T cell receptor beta chains came from one sample sequenced in a study of blood T cell repertoires in COVID-19. Clones were read by immunoSEQ multiplex PCR, and TCRdb kept only the in-frame ones, dropping some. The sample records roughly 120,000 clones, 75% to 80% being singletons. Sequencing was done on a sample of peripheral blood. The source of these receptors is a woman aged 80 or older with active or convalescent COVID-19.

This clone was seen only once. This chain connects TRBV29-1 to TRBJ2-1; 8 bases line up with TRBD2. Germline V lookup: CDR1 SQVTM, CDR2 ANQGSEA. Trimming cost V 5 bases and J 6 bases; bases outside gene matches: 12. The CDR3 extends over 15 amino acids. For the CDR3, the DNA is TGCAGCGTTAAGTTTTTGCGGGAGGCCGGCAATGAGCAGTTCTTC. This sequence encodes CSVKFLREAGNEQFF.

The chain combines TRBV5-4 with TRBJ1-1, with 7 bases lining up with TRBD1. Losses at the gene ends were 5 bases for V and 1 base for J; bases not matched to a gene: 5. The germline CDR1 and CDR2 sequences are SGHNT and YYREEE (reference sequence). This CDR3 spans 14 amino acids. This chain's CDR3 is CASRGGQTNTEAFF. The CDR3, as DNA: TGTGCCAGCAGAGGGGGACAGACGAACACTGAAGCTTTCTTT. Combining the CDR3 with reference TRBV5-4 and TRBJ1-1 gives the whole variable domain ETGVTQSPTHLIKTRGQQVTLRCSSQSGHNTVSWYQQALGQGPQFIFQYYREEENGRGNFPPRFSGLQFPNYSSELNVNALELDDSALYLCASRGGQTNTEAFFGQGTRLTVV.

This chain links TRBV2 with TRBJ1-6; no clear D gene. This CDR3 has 13 amino acids. V lost 6 bases and J lost 4, with 7 bases in between. Germline V lookup: CDR1 SNHLY, CDR2 FYNNEI. The CDR3 protein is CASSAQYNSPLHF. The CDR3 DNA follows: TGTGCCAGCAGCGCACAGTATAATTCACCCCTCCACTTT.

The gene calls are TRBV3-1 (or the pseudogene TRBV3-2) and TRBJ2-3; TRBD2 agrees at 13 bases. There are 21 residues in the CDR3. Unmatched junction bases numbered 15, after V lost 0 bases and J lost 3 bases. Germline CDR1 and CDR2: LGHDT and YNNKEL (reference sequence). CDR3 DNA: TGTGCCAGCAGCCAAGAGGATTGGACTACTGGACTAGCGGGAGCGACAGATACGCAGTATTTT. This sequence encodes CASSQEDWTTGLAGATDTQYF.

The CDR3 loop reads CSASVGQNYEQYF. CDR3 sequence (DNA): TGCAGTGCTAGTGTGGGACAAAACTACGAGCAGTACTTC. The chain links TRBV20-1 to TRBJ2-7, with D perhaps TRBD1 (6 bases). CDR1 is DFQATT, CDR2 SNEGSKA, per germline (reference sequence). The CDR3 is made up of 13 amino acids. V was cut by 3 bases and J by 3 bases, with 12 bases left in between.

The chain combines TRBV27 with TRBJ1-5; 9 bases map to TRBD1. The CDR3 runs 15 residues. The J segment lost 5 bases and the V segment lost 1 base, leaving 3 bases of the junction unmatched. The germline V gene has CDR1 MNHEY and CDR2 SMNVEV (reference sequence). CDR3 in amino acids: CASSLFGQGYQPQHF. The CDR3 DNA sequence: TGTGCCAGCAGTTTATTCGGACAGGGGTATCAGCCCCAGCATTTT.

The gene calls are TRBV6-2 or TRBV6-3 and TRBJ1-1, with unresolved D. V lost 4 bases and J lost 0, with 9 bases in between. The CDR3 spans 14 residues. CDR1 is MNHEY and CDR2 is SVGEGT in the germline V gene. Here the CDR3 DNA reads TGTGCCAGCAGTTTACAAGTCATGAACACTGAAGCTTTCTTT. This sequence encodes CASSLQVMNTEAFF.

The genes are TRBV5-1 and TRBJ2-7; 11 nucleotides line up with TRBD2. Per the germline V gene, CDR1 is SGHRS and CDR2 is YFSETQ. The J segment lost 2 bases and the V segment lost 5 bases, leaving 0 bases of the junction unmatched. The CDR3 covers 13 residues. As DNA, the CDR3 is TGCGCCAGCAGGACTAGCGGGGCCTACGAGCAGTACTTC. Its protein product is CASRTSGAYEQYF.

This chain uses TRBV2 with TRBJ2-1; tentatively, D is TRBD2 (5 bases). This CDR3 has 15 residues. Germline CDR1 SNHLY, CDR2 FYNNEI. V lost 6 bases to trimming and J lost 0 bases, with 12 bases between them. The CDR3 sequence is CASSPERSSYNEQFF. The CDR3 DNA sequence: TGTGCCAGCAGCCCAGAGCGGAGCTCCTACAATGAGCAGTTCTTC.

By share, this clone counts as large (0.1 to 1%). The rearrangement links TRBV2 to TRBJ2-2; a weak D match, TRBD1 (5 bases). V lost 5 bases and J lost 1, with 14 bases in between. CDR3 length: 16 residues. CDR1 and CDR2 (germline): SNHLY, FYNNEI. The DNA of the CDR3 is TGTGCCAGCAGTCGTGAGGCAGGGTGGAACACCGGGGAGCTGTTTTTT. This encodes CASSREAGWNTGELFF.

The V gene is TRBV5-5, the J gene TRBJ2-5, with D perhaps TRBD1 (5 bases). The V gene's germline CDR1 is SGHKS and CDR2 YYEKEE (reference sequence). CDR3 length: 14 amino acids. Trimming shortened V by 7 bases and J by 7 bases, and 20 bases separated the two germline ends. Here the CDR3 reads CASRQTWDSRTQYF. Written as DNA, the CDR3 is TGTGCCAGCCGACAGACTTGGGATTCTCGGACCCAGTACTTC.

The chain joins TRBV15 to TRBJ1-1, with D possibly being TRBD1 (5 bases). The CDR3 runs to 14 residues. V lost 4 bases and J lost 1, with 10 bases in between. Germline V gene lookup returns CDR1 LNHNV and CDR2 YYDKDF (reference sequence). CDR3 bases: TGTGCCACCAGCATAAACACAGGGAACACTGAAGCTTTCTTT. This sequence encodes CATSINTGNTEAFF.

This clone showed up just a few times. This chain joins TRBV5-1 and TRBJ2-7, with 9 bases aligning to TRBD1. Germline V gene sequence: CDR1 SGHRS, CDR2 YFSETQ. The V and J ends lost 5 bases and 7 bases, in that order; junction bases with no gene match: 13. CDR3 length: 15 residues. The CDR3 bases are TGCGCCAGCAGTGAGGGGGACAGGGCCCAGAGGGAGCAGTACTTC. Residues: CASSEGDRAQREQYF.

The rearrangement joins TRBV7-9 to TRBJ2-2, with 9 positions matching TRBD2. The CDR3 extends over 15 amino acids. Trimming cost V 4 bases and J 7 bases; bases outside gene matches: 7. The germline gives CDR1 SEHNR, CDR2 FQNEAQ (reference sequence). The CDR3 region has the DNA TGTGCCAGCAGCTCTTTAGCGGGAGCTGACGGGGAGCTGTTTTTT. Its protein product is CASSSLAGADGELFF.

The chain employs TRBV27 and TRBJ2-2; D is unclear. CDR3 size: 14 residues. CDR1 is MNHEY, CDR2 SMNVEV, per germline (reference sequence). The V end was cut by 0 bases, the J end by 7 bases, with 9 bases between. The CDR3 bases are TGTGCCAGCAGTTTATCCCGGTCCATCGGGGAGCTGTTTTTT. Amino acid sequence: CASSLSRSIGELFF.

Only a few counts were recorded for this clone. This chain links TRBV5-4 with TRBJ1-2; D remains ambiguous. The CDR3 has 13 residues. V was cut by 0 bases and J by 6 bases, with 9 bases left in between. Germline V gene lookup returns CDR1 SGHNT and CDR2 YYREEE (reference sequence). CDR3 nucleotide sequence: TGTGCCAGCAGCTTGGCCGGGGAGAATGGCTACACCTTC. Its translation is CASSLAGENGYTF. Full variable domain (rest looked up from reference TRBV5-4 and TRBJ1-2): ETGVTQSPTHLIKTRGQQVTLRCSSQSGHNTVSWYQQALGQGPQFIFQYYREEENGRGNFPPRFSGLQFPNYSSELNVNALELDDSALYLCASSLAGENGYTFGSGTRLTVV.

The chain links TRBV25-1 to TRBJ1-1, with 7 bases matching TRBD1. CDR3 size: 15 residues. Per germline, CDR1 MGHDK and CDR2 SYGVNS. V gave up 2 bases and J gave up 1 base; unmatched junction bases: 4. This CDR3 reads CASSEPRQGNTEAFF. As DNA, the CDR3 is TGTGCCAGCAGTGAACCAAGACAGGGGAACACTGAAGCTTTCTTT.

The chain employs TRBV5-5 and TRBJ1-2; the D is unclear. The germline CDR1 and CDR2 sequences are SGHKS and YYEKEE (reference sequence). CDR3 length: 14 amino acids. Trimming removed 4 bases from V and 2 bases from J, with 12 bases in between. CDR3 region: CASSPRAENYGYTF. As DNA, the CDR3 is TGTGCCAGCAGCCCTCGTGCGGAAAACTATGGCTACACCTTC.

This clone was counted a few times. Other DNA sequences in this sample translate to the same CDR3. J is TRBJ1-3 and V is TRBV10-3; no clear D gene. The CDR3 runs 15 residues. In germline, CDR1 is ENHRY, CDR2 SYGVKD. Trimming shortened V by 4 bases and J by 3 bases, and 13 bases separated the two germline ends. CDR3 amino acids: CAISAPQASGNTIYF. The CDR3 coding sequence is TGTGCCATCAGTGCCCCCCAGGCGAGTGGAAACACCATATATTTT.